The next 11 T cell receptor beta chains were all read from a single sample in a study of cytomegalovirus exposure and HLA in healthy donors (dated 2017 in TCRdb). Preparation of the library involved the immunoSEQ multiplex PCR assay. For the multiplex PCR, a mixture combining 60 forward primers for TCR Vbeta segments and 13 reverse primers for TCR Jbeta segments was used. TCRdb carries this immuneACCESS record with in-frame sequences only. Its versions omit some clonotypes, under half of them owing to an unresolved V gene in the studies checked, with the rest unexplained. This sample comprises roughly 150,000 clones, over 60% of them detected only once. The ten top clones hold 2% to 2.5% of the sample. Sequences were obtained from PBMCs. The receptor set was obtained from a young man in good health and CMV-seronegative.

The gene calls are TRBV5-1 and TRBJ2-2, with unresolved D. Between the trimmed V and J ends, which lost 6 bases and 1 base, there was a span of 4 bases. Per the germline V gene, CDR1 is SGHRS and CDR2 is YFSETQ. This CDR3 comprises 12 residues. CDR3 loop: CASTLNTGELFF. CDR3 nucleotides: TGCGCCAGCACTTTGAACACCGGGGAGCTGTTTTTT.

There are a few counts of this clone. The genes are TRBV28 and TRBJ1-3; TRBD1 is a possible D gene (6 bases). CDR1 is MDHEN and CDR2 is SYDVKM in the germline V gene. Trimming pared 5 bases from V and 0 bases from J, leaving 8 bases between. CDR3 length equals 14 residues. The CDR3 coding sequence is TGTGCCAGCAGTACAGGGAACTCTGGAAACACCATATATTTT. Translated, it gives CASSTGNSGNTIYF.

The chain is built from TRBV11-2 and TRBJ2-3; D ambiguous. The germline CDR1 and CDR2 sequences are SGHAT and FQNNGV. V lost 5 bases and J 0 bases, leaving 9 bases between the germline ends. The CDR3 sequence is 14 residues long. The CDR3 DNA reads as TGTGCCAGCAGCAGACATCAGAGCACAGATACGCAGTATTTT. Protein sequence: CASSRHQSTDTQYF.

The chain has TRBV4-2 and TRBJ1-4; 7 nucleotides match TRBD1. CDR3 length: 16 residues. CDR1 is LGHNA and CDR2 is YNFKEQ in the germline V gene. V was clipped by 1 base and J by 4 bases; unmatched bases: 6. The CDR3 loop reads CASSQATGLYNEKLFF. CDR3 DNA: TGTGCCAGCAGCCAAGCGACAGGGCTTTATAATGAAAAACTGTTTTTT.

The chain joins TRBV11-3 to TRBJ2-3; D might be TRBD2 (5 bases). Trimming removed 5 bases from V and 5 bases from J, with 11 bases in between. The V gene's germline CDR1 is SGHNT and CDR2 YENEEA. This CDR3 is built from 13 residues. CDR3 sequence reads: CASSPGILDTQYF. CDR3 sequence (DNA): TGTGCCAGCAGCCCGGGGATTCTAGATACGCAGTATTTT.

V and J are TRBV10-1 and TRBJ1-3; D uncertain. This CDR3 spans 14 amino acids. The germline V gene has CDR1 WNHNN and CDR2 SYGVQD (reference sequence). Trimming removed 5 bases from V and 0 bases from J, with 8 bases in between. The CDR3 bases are TGCGCCAGCAGTTCGGGAGACTCTGGAAACACCATATATTTT. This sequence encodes CASSSGDSGNTIYF.

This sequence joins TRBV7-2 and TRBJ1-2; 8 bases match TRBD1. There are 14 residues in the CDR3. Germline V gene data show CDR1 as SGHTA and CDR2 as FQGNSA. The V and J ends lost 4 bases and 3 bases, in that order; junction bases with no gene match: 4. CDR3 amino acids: CASSSGQGDYGYTF. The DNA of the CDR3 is TGTGCCAGCAGCTCAGGACAGGGTGACTATGGCTACACCTTC.

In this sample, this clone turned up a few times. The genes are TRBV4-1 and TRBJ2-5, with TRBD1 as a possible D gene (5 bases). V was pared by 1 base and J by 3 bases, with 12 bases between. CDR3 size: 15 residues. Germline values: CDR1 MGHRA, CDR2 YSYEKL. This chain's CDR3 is CASSQVVQGEETQYF. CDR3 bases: TGCGCCAGCAGCCAAGTGGTGCAGGGCGAAGAGACCCAGTACTTC.

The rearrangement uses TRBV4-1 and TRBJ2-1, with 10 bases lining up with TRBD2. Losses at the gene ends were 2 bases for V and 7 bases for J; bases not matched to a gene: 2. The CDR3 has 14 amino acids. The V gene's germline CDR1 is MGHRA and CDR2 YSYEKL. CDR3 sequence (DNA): TGCGCCAGCAGCCAACTAGCGGGAGTAAATGAGCAGTTCTTC. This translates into CASSQLAGVNEQFF.

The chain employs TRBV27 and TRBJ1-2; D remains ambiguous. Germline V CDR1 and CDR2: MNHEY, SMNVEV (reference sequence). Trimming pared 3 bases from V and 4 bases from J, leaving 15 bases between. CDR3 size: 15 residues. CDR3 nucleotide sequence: TGTGCCAGCAGTTTTTCAGGCAGTCGAAGCTATGGCTACACCTTC. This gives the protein CASSFSGSRSYGYTF.

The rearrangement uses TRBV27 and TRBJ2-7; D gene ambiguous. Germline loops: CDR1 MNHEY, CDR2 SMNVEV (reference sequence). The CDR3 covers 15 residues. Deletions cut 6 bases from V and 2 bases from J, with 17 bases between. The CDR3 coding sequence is TGTGCCAGCAGCCCCGGATCAGGTGGCCCCTACGAGCAGTACTTC. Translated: CASSPGSGGPYEQYF.